This section outlines one T cell receptor (beta chain) sequence together with its context. This record belongs to a study of graft-versus-host responses after intestinal transplantation. Study context: Induction using anti-thymocyte globulin, followed by tacrolimus and steroids for approximately three years, was given to all recipients. Study-wide findings and caveats: The highest levels of circulating GvH clones went along with early declines in HvG clones after transplant. Recipient-marrow GvH clones were detected, some having first appeared in ileum or blood. High graft-versus-host to host-versus-graft clonal ratios were seen in allografts of patients with graft-donor T cell macrochimerism.

Clones were sequenced by immunoSEQ multiplex PCR, and TCRdb holds only the in-frame ones, with some missing. The repertoire holds over 8,000 clones, with roughly 38% as singletons. V dropped 5 bases and J dropped 0; count of bases not matched to a gene: 6. The germline gives CDR1 SNHLY, CDR2 FYNNEI. The CDR3 spans 16 residues. Approximately 200,000 CFSE-labeled responder cells were plated with approximately 200,000 irradiated, violet-dye-labeled stimulator cells. The sequenced sample was alloreactive CD8+ T cells from a mixed lymphocyte reaction culture, obtained before intestinal transplant. The subset denotes: CFSE-low proliferating T cells sorted from approximately 6-day pre-transplant mixed lymphocyte reaction (GvH or HvG direction). The sequence derives from a human patient who received an intestinal transplant. This rearrangement joins TRBV2 to TRBJ2-3; 9 positions agree with TRBD2. The chain's CDR3 is CASSPGLASSTDTQYF. As DNA, the CDR3 is TGTGCCAGCAGTCCCGGACTAGCGAGTAGCACAGATACGCAGTATTTT.